Listed here are 7 T cell receptor beta chains from one sample, sequenced in a study of OX40 agonist ivuxolimab in advanced cancers. The method was immunoSEQ multiplex PCR; TCRdb's version includes in-frame clones alone and lacks a portion of them. The sample lists about 17,000 clones, 80% to 90% occurring once. The sample here was CD4+ or CD8+ T cells sorted from blood, taken in a trial of the OX40 agonist ivuxolimab. These receptors were obtained from an adult with an advanced solid tumor such as melanoma, head and neck, liver or kidney cancer.

This chain joins TRBV6-1 and TRBJ1-4, with a tentative D call TRBD1 (6 bases). The V and J ends lost 6 bases and 7 bases respectively, with 15 bases between them. Per the germline V gene, CDR1 is MNHNS and CDR2 is SASEGT. The CDR3 consists of 14 residues. The chain's CDR3 is CASRRTQGGEKLFF. The DNA of the CDR3 is TGTGCCAGCAGGCGAACACAAGGGGGTGAAAAACTGTTTTTT.

The chain carries TRBV4-2 and TRBJ2-1, with D possibly TRBD2 on 6 matching bases. Trimming took 0 bases from V and 6 from J, leaving 18 bases between them. The germline CDR1 and CDR2 sequences are LGHNA and YNFKEQ. CDR3 length: 17 residues. The CDR3 loop is CASSQDPTEGLTNEQFF. The CDR3 DNA reads TGTGCCAGCAGCCAAGATCCCACAGAAGGACTAACCAATGAGCAGTTCTTC.

The V call is TRBV2, the J call TRBJ2-7; TRBD2 matches at 9 bases. Trimming cost V 6 bases and J 2 bases; bases outside gene matches: 8. The CDR3 consists of 15 residues. CDR1 is SNHLY, CDR2 FYNNEI, per germline. CDR3 loop: CASRRERTSAYEQYF. The DNA for the CDR3 is TGTGCCAGCAGACGAGAGCGGACTAGCGCCTACGAGCAGTACTTC. The full variable domain, rest sourced from reference TRBV2 and TRBJ2-7, is EPEVTQTPSHQVTQMGQEVILRCVPISNHLYFYWYRQILGQKVEFLVSFYNNEISEKSEIFDDQFSVERPDGSNFTLKIRSTKLEDSAMYFCASRRERTSAYEQYFGPGTRLTVT.

The rearrangement links TRBV6-5 to TRBJ2-2; no definite D call. Germline-derived CDR1 and CDR2 are MNHEY and SVGAGI. The CDR3 loop spans 13 amino acids. V was trimmed by 0 bases and J by 6 bases, leaving 5 bases between them. Written as DNA, the CDR3 is TGTGCCAGCAGTTACTCGCCACCCGGGGAGCTGTTTTTT. Translating gives CASSYSPPGELFF.

The V and J genes are TRBV6-1 and TRBJ1-1, with a tentative D call TRBD1 (6 bases). The CDR3 has 11 residues. From germline, CDR1 is MNHNS and CDR2 SASEGT. V shed 10 bases and J shed 4 bases, with 10 bases lying between them. The chain's CDR3 is CATKGVTEAFF. The CDR3 DNA reads TGTGCCACCAAGGGGGTCACTGAAGCTTTCTTT.

The J gene is TRBJ2-7, the V gene TRBV19, with a weak D call TRBD2 (5 bases). Germline V gives CDR1 LNHDA, CDR2 SQIVND (reference sequence). V was trimmed by 0 bases and J by 3 bases, leaving 12 bases between them. The CDR3 extends over 15 amino acids. The CDR3 nucleotides read TGTGCCAGTAGTATAGAGGGGAGTGGATACTACGAGCAGTACTTC. It translates to CASSIEGSGYYEQYF.

The chain recombines TRBV6-5 with TRBJ2-7, with 8 bases that match TRBD2. The CDR3 totals 15 residues. Trimming removed 6 bases from V and 7 bases from J; junction bases left unmatched: 14. The germline CDR1 and CDR2 sequences are MNHEY and SVGAGI. The CDR3 DNA reads TGTGCCAGCAGGGGTGGTGGACTAGCCCCTGGTGAGCAGTACTTC. Translation gives CASRGGGLAPGEQYF.